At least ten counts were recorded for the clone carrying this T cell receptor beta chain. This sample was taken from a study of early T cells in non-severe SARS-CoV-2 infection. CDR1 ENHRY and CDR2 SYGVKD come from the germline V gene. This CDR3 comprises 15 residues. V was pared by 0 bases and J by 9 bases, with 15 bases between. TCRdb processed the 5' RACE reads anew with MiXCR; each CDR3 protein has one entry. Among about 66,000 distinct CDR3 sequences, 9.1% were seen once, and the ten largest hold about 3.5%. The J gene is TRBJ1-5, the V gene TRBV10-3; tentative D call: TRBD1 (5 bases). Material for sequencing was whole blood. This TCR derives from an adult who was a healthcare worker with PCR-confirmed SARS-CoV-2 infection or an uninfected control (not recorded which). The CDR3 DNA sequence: TGTGCCATCAGTGAGTCTGGGTCAGGAGGGGTGCCCCAGCATTTT. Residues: CAISESGSGGVPQHF.